Each of the 32 T cell receptor beta chains below was sequenced from the same sample in a study of blood T cell repertoires in COVID-19. Sequenced by immunoSEQ multiplex PCR; TCRdb stores in-frame clones only, minus some. The data show about 340,000 clones, about 92% seen once. The sequencing input was PBMCs or T cells enriched from blood (not recorded which). Receptors were obtained from a woman in her twenties or thirties who had recovered from COVID-19.

The chain employs TRBV11-2 and TRBJ1-3, with D hard to call. There are 19 residues in the CDR3. Germline V gene data show CDR1 as SGHAT and CDR2 as FQNNGV. With 4 bases removed from V and 2 bases from J, the gap between germline ends came to 24 bases. This CDR3 is CASSSVRGSGKQPGNTIYF. CDR3 nucleotides: TGTGCCAGCAGCTCGGTTCGAGGTTCGGGGAAGCAGCCTGGAAACACCATATATTTT.

This chain links TRBV28 with TRBJ2-3, with D perhaps TRBD2 (5 bases). Germline CDR1 and CDR2: MDHEN and SYDVKM. V lost 5 bases and J 14 bases, leaving 23 bases between the germline ends. The CDR3 loop spans 14 amino acids. The CDR3 coding sequence is TGTGCCAGCAGTCCGAGTGGGTTGGCGACGGGGATGTATTTT. Translation gives CASSPSGLATGMYF.

The genes are TRBV5-4 and TRBJ2-7; 7 bases match TRBD1. There are 14 residues in the CDR3. Trimming at V came to 5 bases and at J to 2 bases, leaving 7 bases not matched to a gene. CDR1 and CDR2 (germline): SGHNT, YYREEE (reference sequence). In DNA, the CDR3 is TGTGCCAGCAGGGTTGAGCAGGGGGCCTACGAGCAGTACTTC. It is translated as CASRVEQGAYEQYF.

The chain carries TRBV28 and TRBJ2-2, with TRBD2 as a possible D gene (6 bases). Germline V gives CDR1 MDHEN, CDR2 SYDVKM. CDR3 size: 16 residues. Deletions cut 1 base from V and 0 bases from J, with 9 bases between. This CDR3 is CASSLSPGANTGELFF. CDR3 coding DNA: TGTGCCAGCAGTTTATCTCCGGGGGCGAACACCGGGGAGCTGTTTTTT. The full variable domain, rest sourced from reference TRBV28 and TRBJ2-2, is DVKVTQSSRYLVKRTGEKVFLECVQDMDHENMFWYRQDPGLGLRLIYFSYDVKMKEKGDIPEGYSVSREKKERFSLILESASTNQTSMYLCASSLSPGANTGELFFGEGSRLTVL.

The chain has TRBV20-1 and TRBJ2-7, with 10 bases fitting TRBD1. Germline V CDR1 and CDR2: DFQATT, SNEGSKA (reference sequence). The V and J ends lost 3 bases and 3 bases, in that order; junction bases with no gene match: 8. This CDR3 has 15 amino acids. This CDR3 reads CSASWAGTGVYEQYF. The DNA for the CDR3 is TGCAGTGCTAGTTGGGCGGGGACAGGGGTCTACGAGCAGTACTTC.

The rearrangement links TRBV30 to TRBJ1-6; TRBD1 agrees at 7 bases. Germline loops: CDR1 GTSNPN, CDR2 SVGIG (reference sequence). V gave up 2 bases and J gave up 1 base; unmatched junction bases: 2. CDR3 length equals 15 residues. Written as DNA, the CDR3 is TGTGCCTGGAGTAAACAGGGGTCCTATAATTCACCCCTCCACTTT. This translates into CAWSKQGSYNSPLHF.

This chain links TRBV28 with TRBJ1-6; no clear D gene. The CDR3 totals 13 residues. V dropped 4 bases and J dropped 5 bases, with 6 bases sitting between them. CDR1 and CDR2 from the germline V gene are MDHEN and SYDVKM. CDR3 bases: TGTGCCAGCAGTTCACTCAATAATTCACCCCTCCACTTT. Protein: CASSSLNNSPLHF. Full variable domain (remainder filled in from reference TRBV28 and TRBJ1-6): DVKVTQSSRYLVKRTGEKVFLECVQDMDHENMFWYRQDPGLGLRLIYFSYDVKMKEKGDIPEGYSVSREKKERFSLILESASTNQTSMYLCASSSLNNSPLHFGNGTRLTVT.

The J gene is TRBJ2-5, the V gene TRBV19, with TRBD2 matching 9 bases. The CDR3 runs 17 residues. The V and J ends lost 3 bases and 2 bases, in that order; junction bases with no gene match: 10. Germline V gene lookup returns CDR1 LNHDA and CDR2 SQIVND (reference sequence). The CDR3 reads CASSIGLAGLTQETQYF. Written as DNA, the CDR3 is TGTGCCAGTAGTATCGGGCTAGCGGGACTGACTCAAGAGACCCAGTACTTC. Variable domain in full (rest from reference TRBV19 and TRBJ2-5): DGGITQSPKYLFRKEGQNVTLSCEQNLNHDAMYWYRQDPGQGLRLIYYSQIVNDFQKGDIAEGYSVSREKKESFPLTVTSAQKNPTAFYLCASSIGLAGLTQETQYFGPGTRLLVL.

V and J are TRBV18 and TRBJ2-2; possibly TRBD2 for D (5 bases). The CDR3 contains 18 residues. Trimming stripped 3 bases from V and 0 bases from J, with 17 bases between. Germline assignment: CDR1 KGHSH and CDR2 LQKENI. CDR3 region: CASSPLQRSGANTGELFF. As DNA, the CDR3 is TGTGCCAGCTCACCCCTCCAAAGGAGCGGAGCGAACACCGGGGAGCTGTTTTTT.

The V and J genes are TRBV10-3 and TRBJ1-1; 7 bases agree with TRBD1. The trim removed 4 bases at V and 5 bases at J, leaving 16 bases unmatched. The CDR3 length is 17 residues. Germline CDR1 and CDR2: ENHRY and SYGVKD. The CDR3: CAISGTGTEKRRTEAFF. The CDR3 nucleotides read TGTGCCATCAGTGGGACCGGGACAGAAAAGAGAAGGACTGAAGCTTTCTTT.

About this clone: As the CDR3 is not closed by the conserved phenylalanine or tryptophan, this likely results from a read error. The DNA is omitted, as the CDR3 cannot be located on it reliably, and the CDR3 follows TCRdb's listing. The chain uses TRBV5-5 and TRBJ1-3. CDR1 and CDR2 (germline): SGHKS, YYEKEE (reference sequence). From its first to its last residue, the CDR3 has 8 amino acids. The CDR3 is CASSLTRD.

V is TRBV12-1 and J is TRBJ1-5; TRBD1 is the table's D call and was not checked against the DNA. TRBV12-1 is given as a pseudogene. The CDR3 is 16 amino acids. As DNA, the CDR3 is TGTGCCAGCAGCTTTAGGGACAGCCTAGCCACTCAGCCCCAGCATTTT. It is translated as CASSFRDSLATQPQHF.

The rearrangement joins TRBV19 to TRBJ2-7; 12 bases fit TRBD2. CDR1 is LNHDA, CDR2 SQIVND, per germline (reference sequence). The ends lost 3 bases at V and 3 bases at J; junction bases unmatched: 0. The CDR3 runs 14 residues. This chain's CDR3 is CASSMGLAGYEQYF. The DNA for the CDR3 is TGTGCCAGTAGTATGGGACTAGCGGGCTACGAGCAGTACTTC.

The V and J genes are TRBV19 and TRBJ1-1, with TRBD1 identical over 7 bases. J lost 0 bases, V lost 10 bases, and 5 bases had no gene match. Germline V gene lookup returns CDR1 LNHDA and CDR2 SQIVND (reference sequence). The CDR3 is made up of 13 amino acids. In DNA form, the CDR3 reads TGTGCCACCAAGACAGGGTTGAACACTGAAGCTTTCTTT. This gives the protein CATKTGLNTEAFF.

The rearrangement uses TRBV5-1 and TRBJ2-7; 9 nucleotides agree with TRBD1. This CDR3 has 16 amino acids. Germline V CDR1 and CDR2: SGHRS, YFSETQ. J was trimmed by 3 bases and V by 4 bases; bases with no gene match: 11. The CDR3 DNA is TGCGCCAGCAGCCCCCGAATTTCGGGACAGGGCTACGAGCAGTACTTC. Amino acids: CASSPRISGQGYEQYF.

The chain couples TRBV4-3 to TRBJ1-6, with D possibly being TRBD1 (5 bases). This CDR3 spans 15 amino acids. The germline gives CDR1 LGHNA, CDR2 YSLEER. V shed 1 base and J shed 8 bases, with 12 bases lying between them. For the CDR3, the DNA is TGCGCCAGCAGCCAAGTAGTACAGGTGGATTCACCCCTCCACTTT. Translation gives CASSQVVQVDSPLHF.

The rearrangement uses TRBV7-8 and TRBJ2-7; 7 nucleotides match TRBD1. V was pared by 2 bases and J by 2 bases, with 3 bases of the junction left unmatched. This CDR3 region has 14 residues. CDR1 is SGHVS, CDR2 FQNEAQ, per germline. CDR3 protein: CASSLSQGAYEQYF. The CDR3 DNA is TGTGCCAGCAGCTTAAGTCAGGGGGCCTACGAGCAGTACTTC.

The CDR3 here is CASSHRDRGEGYTF. CDR3 in DNA: TGTGCCAGCAGCCACCGGGACAGGGGGGAGGGCTACACCTTC. The rearrangement links TRBV3-1 (or the pseudogene TRBV3-2) to TRBJ1-2, with 11 bases aligning to TRBD1. The CDR3 contains 14 residues. J gave up 8 bases and V 3 bases, and 5 bases lay outside the gene matches. The germline gives CDR1 LGHDT, CDR2 YNNKEL (reference sequence).

This clone was seen just once. J is TRBJ2-5 and V is TRBV27, with 10 bases matching TRBD1. This CDR3 is built from 15 residues. V was pared by 3 bases and J by 4 bases, with 5 bases of the junction left unmatched. Germline V gene lookup returns CDR1 MNHEY and CDR2 SMNVEV (reference sequence). In DNA form, the CDR3 reads TGTGCCAGCAGTTTCTCGACAGGGGGCTTAGAGACCCAGTACTTC. Translated, it gives CASSFSTGGLETQYF.

The rearrangement links TRBV7-2 to TRBJ2-5; 8 bases are shared with TRBD1. CDR3 length equals 14 residues. With 4 bases clipped from V and 5 bases from J, the junction kept 6 bases outside the gene matches. Looked up from germline, CDR1 is SGHTA and CDR2 is FQGNSA. CDR3 coding DNA: TGTGCCAGCAGCTCACTAGACAGGGGTGAGACCCAGTACTTC. Encoded protein: CASSSLDRGETQYF.

The chain recombines TRBV18 with TRBJ2-7; 8 bases match TRBD1. Germline V gene data show CDR1 as KGHSH and CDR2 as LQKENI. The CDR3 runs to 14 residues. V was pared by 8 bases and J by 4 bases, with 10 bases of the junction left unmatched. The DNA of the CDR3 is TGTGCCAGCGGTACTTTCGGGACAGGTTACGAGCAGTACTTC. Encoded protein: CASGTFGTGYEQYF.

This chain connects TRBV5-6 to TRBJ2-2, with TRBD1 matching over 7 bases. V was clipped by 2 bases and J by 5 bases; unmatched bases: 6. In germline, CDR1 is SGHDT, CDR2 YYEEEE. This CDR3 has 15 residues. CDR3 nucleotides: TGTGCCAGCAGCTTTCGGTCAGGGGGAACCGGGGAGCTGTTTTTT. Translating gives CASSFRSGGTGELFF.

The sample holds one count of this clone. This chain links TRBV15 with TRBJ1-2; no clear D gene. V was shortened by 1 base and J by 0 bases, with 9 bases between the two germline ends. CDR1 and CDR2 (germline): LNHNV, YYDKDF (reference sequence). The CDR3 has 15 amino acids. The CDR3 here is CATSRVTVSNYGYTF. Here the CDR3 DNA reads TGTGCCACCAGCAGAGTTACAGTCTCTAACTATGGCTACACCTTC. The full variable domain, rest sourced from reference TRBV15 and TRBJ1-2, is DAMVIQNPRYQVTQFGKPVTLSCSQTLNHNVMYWYQQKSSQAPKLLFHYYDKDFNNEADTPDNFQSRRPNTSFCFLDIRSPGLGDTAMYLCATSRVTVSNYGYTFGSGTRLTVV.

This chain links TRBV4-3 with TRBJ1-1; the D gene is possibly TRBD1 (6 bases). This CDR3 has 15 amino acids. The germline V and J ends were trimmed by 2 bases and 7 bases, with 17 bases remaining between them. Germline V gives CDR1 LGHNA, CDR2 YSLEER. The CDR3 DNA sequence: TGCGCCAGCAGCCAAACAAAAACAGGGTCACATGAAGCTTTCTTT. It codes for CASSQTKTGSHEAFF.

V usage is TRBV29-1 and J usage is TRBJ1-1, with 7 bases fitting TRBD1. Trimming at V came to 1 base and at J to 3 bases, leaving 11 bases not matched to a gene. This CDR3 spans 16 amino acids. CDR1 is SQVTM and CDR2 is ANQGSEA in the germline V gene. CDR3 sequence: CSVEGKGAVVDTEAFF. The CDR3 DNA follows: TGCAGCGTTGAAGGAAAGGGGGCCGTGGTGGACACTGAAGCTTTCTTT.

This chain links TRBV30 with TRBJ2-7; D may be TRBD1 (5 bases). CDR1 and CDR2 (germline): GTSNPN, SVGIG (reference sequence). The CDR3 sequence is 11 residues long. Trimming removed 1 base from V and 4 bases from J, with 5 bases in between. CDR3 amino acids: CAWSEGYEQYF. In DNA, the CDR3 is TGTGCCTGGAGTGAGGGGTACGAGCAGTACTTC.

With regard to this clone: The junction does not match germline at one end; this may be a read error. The V call is TRBV13, the J call TRBJ2-1; D perhaps matches TRBD1 (5 bases). The CDR3 is made up of 14 amino acids. Germline-derived CDR1 and CDR2 are PRHDT and FYEKMQ (reference sequence). The CDR3 protein is CASSVGAAYNEQFF. DNA for the CDR3: TGTGCCAGCAGCGTAGGGGCTGCCTACAATGAGCAGTTCTTC.

The chain combines TRBV28 with TRBJ1-2; 7 bases fit TRBD1. V was clipped by 2 bases and J by 5 bases; unmatched bases: 26. Germline CDR1 reads MDHEN; CDR2 reads SYDVKM. This CDR3 has 21 amino acids. DNA of the CDR3: TGTGCCAGCAGTTTACGAGACTCCGCCTCAATGAGGAGGGGGCGCTCTTATGGCTACACCTTC. This sequence encodes CASSLRDSASMRRGRSYGYTF.

V gene TRBV7-2 combines with J gene TRBJ2-7, with 9 positions matching TRBD1. The V and J ends lost 4 bases and 4 bases, in that order; junction bases with no gene match: 8. Germline V gives CDR1 SGHTA, CDR2 FQGNSA. The CDR3 totals 15 residues. The CDR3 reads CASSSTGGRPYEQYF. In DNA form, the CDR3 reads TGTGCCAGCAGCTCCACAGGGGGCCGGCCGTACGAGCAGTACTTC.

The chain links TRBV5-1 to TRBJ2-5, with a possible D match to TRBD2 (6 bases). Trimming left V 4 bases short and J 2 bases short, with 15 bases between. Germline CDR1 and CDR2: SGHRS and YFSETQ. The CDR3 has 15 residues. The CDR3 DNA is TGCGCCAGCAGCACCAGCCGACTAGGGCAAGAGACCCAGTACTTC. It specifies CASSTSRLGQETQYF.

This sequence joins TRBV7-8 and TRBJ2-3, with D perhaps matching TRBD2 (5 bases). V lost 5 bases to trimming and J lost 0 bases, with 9 bases between them. The germline gives CDR1 SGHVS, CDR2 FQNEAQ. This CDR3 region has 14 residues. The CDR3 loop reads CASSPSLSTDTQYF. In DNA form, the CDR3 reads TGTGCCAGCAGCCCTAGCCTTAGCACAGATACGCAGTATTTT.

The chain employs TRBV5-4 and TRBJ2-3; 9 positions match TRBD2. This CDR3 spans 16 amino acids. V trimming: 0 bases; J trimming: 1 base; junction bases outside the gene matches: 3. Germline V gives CDR1 SGHNT, CDR2 YYREEE (reference sequence). The CDR3 here is CASSLDASGGTDTQYF. The DNA for the CDR3 is TGTGCCAGCAGCTTGGACGCTAGCGGGGGCACAGATACGCAGTATTTT.